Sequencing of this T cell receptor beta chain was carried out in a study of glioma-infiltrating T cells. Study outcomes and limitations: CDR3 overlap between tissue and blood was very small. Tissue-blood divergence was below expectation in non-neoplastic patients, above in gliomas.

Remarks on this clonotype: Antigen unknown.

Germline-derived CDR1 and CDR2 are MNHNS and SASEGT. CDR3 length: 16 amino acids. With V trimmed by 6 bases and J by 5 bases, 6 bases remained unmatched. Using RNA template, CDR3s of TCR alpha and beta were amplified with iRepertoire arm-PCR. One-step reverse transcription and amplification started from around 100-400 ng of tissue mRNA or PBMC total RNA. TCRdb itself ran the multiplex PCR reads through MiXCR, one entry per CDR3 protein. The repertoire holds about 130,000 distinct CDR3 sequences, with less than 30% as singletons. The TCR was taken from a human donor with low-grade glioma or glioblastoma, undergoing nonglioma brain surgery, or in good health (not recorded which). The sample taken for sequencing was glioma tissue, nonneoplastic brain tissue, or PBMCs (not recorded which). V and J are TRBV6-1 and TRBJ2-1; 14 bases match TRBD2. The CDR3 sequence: CASSQTSGRADNEQFF. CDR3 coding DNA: TGTGCCAGCAGCCAGACTAGCGGGAGGGCCGACAATGAGCAGTTCTTC.